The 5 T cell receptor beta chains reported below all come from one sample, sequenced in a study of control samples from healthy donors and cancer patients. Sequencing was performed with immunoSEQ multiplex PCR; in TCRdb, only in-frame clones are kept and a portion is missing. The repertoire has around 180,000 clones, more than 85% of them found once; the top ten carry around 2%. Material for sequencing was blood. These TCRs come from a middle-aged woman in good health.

CDR3 sequence: CASSPPGNYYEQYF. In DNA form, the CDR3 reads TGTGCCAGCAGCCCCCCAGGGAACTACTACGAGCAGTACTTC. The rearrangement links TRBV27 to TRBJ2-7; D is possibly TRBD1 (5 bases). V lost 6 bases and J lost 3, with 15 bases in between. The CDR3 is made up of 14 amino acids. CDR1 and CDR2 from the germline V gene are MNHEY and SMNVEV (reference sequence).

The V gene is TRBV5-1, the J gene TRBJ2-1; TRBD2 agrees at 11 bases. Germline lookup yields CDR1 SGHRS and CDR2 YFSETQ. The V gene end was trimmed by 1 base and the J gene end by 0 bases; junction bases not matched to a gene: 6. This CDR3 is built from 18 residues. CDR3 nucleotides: TGCGCCAGCAGCTTGTTTAGCGGGGGGGAGAGCTCCTACAATGAGCAGTTCTTC. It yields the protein CASSLFSGGESSYNEQFF.

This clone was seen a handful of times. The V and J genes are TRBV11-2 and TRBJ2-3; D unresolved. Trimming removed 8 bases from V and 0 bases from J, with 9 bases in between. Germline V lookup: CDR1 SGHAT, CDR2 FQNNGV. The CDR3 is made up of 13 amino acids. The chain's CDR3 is CASELTSTDTQYF. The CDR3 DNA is TGTGCCAGCGAATTGACTAGCACAGATACGCAGTATTTT.

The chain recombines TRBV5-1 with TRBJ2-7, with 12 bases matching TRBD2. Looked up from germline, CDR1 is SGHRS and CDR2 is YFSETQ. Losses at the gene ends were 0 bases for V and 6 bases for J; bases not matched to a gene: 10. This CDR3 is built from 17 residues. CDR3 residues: CASSLGLAGVTTAEQYF. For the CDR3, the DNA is TGCGCCAGCAGCTTGGGACTAGCGGGGGTGACGACTGCCGAGCAGTACTTC. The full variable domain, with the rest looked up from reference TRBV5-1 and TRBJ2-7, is KAGVTQTPRYLIKTRGQQVTLSCSPISGHRSVSWYQQTPGQGLQFLFEYFSETQRNKGNFPGRFSGRQFSNSRSEMNVSTLELGDSALYLCASSLGLAGVTTAEQYFGPGTRLTVT.

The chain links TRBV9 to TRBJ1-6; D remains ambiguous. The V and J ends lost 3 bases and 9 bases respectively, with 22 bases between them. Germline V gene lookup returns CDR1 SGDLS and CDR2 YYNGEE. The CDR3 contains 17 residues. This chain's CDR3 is CASSDRARGGNGSPLHF. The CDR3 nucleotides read TGTGCCAGCAGCGACCGAGCCCGTGGCGGGAACGGTTCACCCCTCCACTTT.